This T cell receptor (beta chain) was sequenced for a study of T cell responses to AZD1222 COVID-19 vaccine. Findings and caveats of the study: Clonal diversity may have been underestimated, and the donors were mostly white British, with more females than males. Breadth and depth of Spike-specific TCRs rose after two AZD1222 doses. Vaccine-associated CD4 TCRs ranged over spike, dominating at 160-218 and 743-854.

Sequenced by immunoSEQ multiplex PCR; TCRdb stores in-frame clones only, minus some. The sample carries around 180,000 clones, around nine tenths recorded once. This clone appeared a single time. Its antigen is as yet unknown. CDR3 length: 13 amino acids. V shed 5 bases and J 8 bases; nucleotides not matched to a gene: 5. Per the germline V gene, CDR1 is SGHDT and CDR2 is YYEEEE. Analyses pooled second doses at about 4 or about 12 weeks. The receptor was derived from an adult who received the AZD1222 COVID-19 vaccine. This chain joins TRBV5-6 and TRBJ1-5, with 9 positions matching TRBD1. The starting material was peripheral blood, obtained 28 days after the second AZD1222 dose. CDR3 amino acids: CASSTGGREPQHF. CDR3 DNA sequence: TGTGCCAGCAGTACAGGGGGCAGAGAGCCCCAGCATTTT.